The T cell receptor beta chain described here comes from a study of cytomegalovirus exposure and HLA in healthy donors. Study results and limitations: An analysis that came later showed most CMV-associated TCR beta chains appearing HLA-restricted.

PCR employed 60 Vbeta and 13 Jbeta primers. Authors' methods: About 10 million of 80 million or so unique TCR beta chains were shared, per a later count. The repertoire was sequenced with immunoSEQ multiplex PCR; TCRdb's copy has only in-frame clones and lacks some. Clone size and V and J calls were adopted from that table, with D and trimming inferred from the DNA. The profile shows around 300,000 clones, roughly 86% of them singletons. The CDR3 is 13 residues long. Germline V lookup: CDR1 SEHNR, CDR2 FQNEAQ (reference sequence). V lost 5 bases and J lost 7, with 15 bases in between. Concerning this clone: What it binds is unknown.

This clonotype was sampled from a woman in her 40s in good health and CMV-seropositive. The V gene is TRBV7-9, the J gene TRBJ2-7; weak D call: TRBD1 (6 bases). The sequenced material came from PBMCs. The CDR3 bases are TGTGCCAGCAGCCTGGACAGCCCGGGAGAGCAGTACTTC. Translation: CASSLDSPGEQYF.